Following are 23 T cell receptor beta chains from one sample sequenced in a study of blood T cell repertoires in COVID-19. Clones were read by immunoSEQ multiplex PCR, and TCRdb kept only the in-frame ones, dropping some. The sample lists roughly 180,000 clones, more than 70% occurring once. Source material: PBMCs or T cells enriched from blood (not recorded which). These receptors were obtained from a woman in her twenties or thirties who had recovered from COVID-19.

CDR3 nucleotide sequence: TGTGCCAGCAGCTTAGACAGGGGCAGCAATCAGCCCCAGCATTTT. The encoded protein is CASSLDRGSNQPQHF. V is TRBV11-2 and J is TRBJ1-5; tentatively, D is TRBD1 (6 bases). Per the germline V gene, CDR1 is SGHAT and CDR2 is FQNNGV. V was trimmed by 0 bases and J by 1 base, leaving 7 bases between them. The CDR3 covers 15 residues.

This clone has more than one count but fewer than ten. CDR3 sequence: CASNGGAVWDTEAFF. DNA for the CDR3: TGTGCCAGCAACGGGGGTGCGGTTTGGGACACTGAAGCTTTCTTT. The rearrangement uses TRBV11-1 and TRBJ1-1, with a weak D call TRBD1 (5 bases). This CDR3 has 15 amino acids. The V gene lost 7 bases and the J gene lost 3 bases, with 18 bases spanning the gap. Germline loops: CDR1 SGHAT, CDR2 FQDESV (reference sequence).

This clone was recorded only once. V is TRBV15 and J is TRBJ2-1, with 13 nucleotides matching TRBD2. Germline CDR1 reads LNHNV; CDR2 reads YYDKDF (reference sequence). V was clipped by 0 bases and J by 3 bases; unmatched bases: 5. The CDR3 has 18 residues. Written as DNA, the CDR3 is TGTGCCACCAGCAGAGATGGGACTAGCGGGACAAACTACAATGAGCAGTTCTTC. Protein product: CATSRDGTSGTNYNEQFF.

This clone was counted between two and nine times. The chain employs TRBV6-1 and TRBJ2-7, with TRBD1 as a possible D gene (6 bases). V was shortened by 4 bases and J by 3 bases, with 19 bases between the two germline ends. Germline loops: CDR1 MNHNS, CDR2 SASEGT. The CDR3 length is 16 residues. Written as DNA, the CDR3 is TGTGCCAGCAGTGGGCAAACCAGGGGAAGAGGCTACGAGCAGTACTTC. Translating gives CASSGQTRGRGYEQYF.

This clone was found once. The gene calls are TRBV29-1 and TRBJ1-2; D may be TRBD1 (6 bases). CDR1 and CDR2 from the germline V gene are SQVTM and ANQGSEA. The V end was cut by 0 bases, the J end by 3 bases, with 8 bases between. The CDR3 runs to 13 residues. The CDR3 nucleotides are TGCAGCGTTGAAGATGGGGGCCACTATGGCTACACCTTC. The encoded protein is CSVEDGGHYGYTF.

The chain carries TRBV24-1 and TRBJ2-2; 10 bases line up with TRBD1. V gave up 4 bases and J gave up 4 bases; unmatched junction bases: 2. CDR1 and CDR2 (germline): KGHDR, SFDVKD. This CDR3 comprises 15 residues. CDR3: CATSERTGGTGELFF. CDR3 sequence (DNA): TGTGCCACCAGTGAGAGGACAGGGGGCACCGGGGAGCTGTTTTTT.

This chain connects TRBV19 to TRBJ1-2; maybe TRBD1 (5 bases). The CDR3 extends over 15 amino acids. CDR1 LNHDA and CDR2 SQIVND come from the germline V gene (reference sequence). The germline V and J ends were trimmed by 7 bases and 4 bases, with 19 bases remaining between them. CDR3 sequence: CASIPNQGRGYGYTF. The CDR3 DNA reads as TGTGCCAGTATCCCGAACCAGGGAAGAGGCTATGGCTACACCTTC. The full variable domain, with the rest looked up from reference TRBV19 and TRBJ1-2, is DGGITQSPKYLFRKEGQNVTLSCEQNLNHDAMYWYRQDPGQGLRLIYYSQIVNDFQKGDIAEGYSVSREKKESFPLTVTSAQKNPTAFYLCASIPNQGRGYGYTFGSGTRLTVV.

The CDR3 coding sequence is TGTGCCAGCAGTAGTCTAGCGGGGAGGTACTACGAGCAGTACTTC. It codes for CASSSLAGRYYEQYF. This rearrangement joins TRBV27 to TRBJ2-7, with 9 bases aligning to TRBD2. Unmatched junction bases numbered 8, after V lost 5 bases and J lost 3 bases. Germline V gene lookup returns CDR1 MNHEY and CDR2 SMNVEV (reference sequence). This CDR3 comprises 15 residues.

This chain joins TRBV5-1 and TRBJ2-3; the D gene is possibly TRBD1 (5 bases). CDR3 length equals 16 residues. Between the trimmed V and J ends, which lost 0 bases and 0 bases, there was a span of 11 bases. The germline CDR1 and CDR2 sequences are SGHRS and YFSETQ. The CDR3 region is CASSLEGDPSTDTQYF. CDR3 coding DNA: TGCGCCAGCAGCTTGGAAGGGGATCCTAGCACAGATACGCAGTATTTT.

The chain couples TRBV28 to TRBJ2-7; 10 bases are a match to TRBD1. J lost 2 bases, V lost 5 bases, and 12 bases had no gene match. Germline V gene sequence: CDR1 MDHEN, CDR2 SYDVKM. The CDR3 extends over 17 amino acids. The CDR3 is CASSQPGRGTGAYEQYF. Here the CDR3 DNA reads TGTGCCAGCAGTCAACCTGGACGCGGGACAGGGGCCTACGAGCAGTACTTC.

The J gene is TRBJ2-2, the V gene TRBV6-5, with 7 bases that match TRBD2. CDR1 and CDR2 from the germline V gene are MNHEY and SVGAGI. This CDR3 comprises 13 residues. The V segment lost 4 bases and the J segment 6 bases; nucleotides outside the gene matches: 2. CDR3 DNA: TGTGCCAGCAGTTTTGGGGGGGCCGGGGAGCTGTTTTTT. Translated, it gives CASSFGGAGELFF.

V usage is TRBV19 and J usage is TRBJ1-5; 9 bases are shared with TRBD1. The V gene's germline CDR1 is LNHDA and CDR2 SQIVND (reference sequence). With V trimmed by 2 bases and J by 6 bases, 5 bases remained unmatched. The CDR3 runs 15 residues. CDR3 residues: CASSISGQGGQPQHF. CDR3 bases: TGTGCCAGTAGTATATCGGGACAGGGCGGTCAGCCCCAGCATTTT.

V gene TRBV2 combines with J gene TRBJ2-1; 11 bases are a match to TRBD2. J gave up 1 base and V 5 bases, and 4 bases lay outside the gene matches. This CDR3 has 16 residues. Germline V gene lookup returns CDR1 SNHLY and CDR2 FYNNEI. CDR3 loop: CASSYSGGGSYNEQFF. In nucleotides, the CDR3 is TGTGCCAGCAGTTATAGCGGGGGGGGATCCTACAATGAGCAGTTCTTC. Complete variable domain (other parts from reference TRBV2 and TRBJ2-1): EPEVTQTPSHQVTQMGQEVILRCVPISNHLYFYWYRQILGQKVEFLVSFYNNEISEKSEIFDDQFSVERPDGSNFTLKIRSTKLEDSAMYFCASSYSGGGSYNEQFFGPGTRLTVL.

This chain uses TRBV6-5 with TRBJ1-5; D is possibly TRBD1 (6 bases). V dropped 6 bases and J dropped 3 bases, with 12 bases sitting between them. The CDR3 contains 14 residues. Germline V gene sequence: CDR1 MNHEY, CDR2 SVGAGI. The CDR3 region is CASSQDRLNQPQHF. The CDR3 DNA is TGTGCCAGCAGCCAAGACAGGCTCAATCAGCCCCAGCATTTT.

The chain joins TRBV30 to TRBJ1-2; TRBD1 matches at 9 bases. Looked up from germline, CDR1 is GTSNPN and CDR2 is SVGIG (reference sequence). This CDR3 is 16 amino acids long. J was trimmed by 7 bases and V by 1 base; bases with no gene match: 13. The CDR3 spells CAWSDSDRGGSAGYTF. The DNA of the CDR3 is TGTGCCTGGAGTGATTCGGACAGGGGAGGGAGCGCTGGCTACACCTTC.

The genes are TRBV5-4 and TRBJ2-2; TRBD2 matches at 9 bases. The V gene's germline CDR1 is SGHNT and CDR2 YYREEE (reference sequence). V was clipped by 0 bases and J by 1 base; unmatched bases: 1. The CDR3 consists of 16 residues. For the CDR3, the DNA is TGTGCCAGCAGCTTGGCGACTAGCGGGAACACCGGGGAGCTGTTTTTT. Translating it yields CASSLATSGNTGELFF.

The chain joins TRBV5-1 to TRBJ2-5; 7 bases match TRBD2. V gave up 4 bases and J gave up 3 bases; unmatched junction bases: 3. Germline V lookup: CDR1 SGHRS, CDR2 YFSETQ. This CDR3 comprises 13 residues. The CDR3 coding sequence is TGCGCCAGCAGCACGGGACTAAAAGAGACCCAGTACTTC. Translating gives CASSTGLKETQYF.

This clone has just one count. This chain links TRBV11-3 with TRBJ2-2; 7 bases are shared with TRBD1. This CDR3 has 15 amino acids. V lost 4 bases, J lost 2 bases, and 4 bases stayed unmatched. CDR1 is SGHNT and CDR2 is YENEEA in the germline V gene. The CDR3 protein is CASSSDRINTGELFF. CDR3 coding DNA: TGTGCCAGCAGCTCGGACAGGATTAACACCGGGGAGCTGTTTTTT.

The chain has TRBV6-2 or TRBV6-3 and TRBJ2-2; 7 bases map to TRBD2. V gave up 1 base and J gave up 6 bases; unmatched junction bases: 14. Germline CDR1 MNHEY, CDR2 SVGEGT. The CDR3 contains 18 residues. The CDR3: CASSYWTLRTGGAGELFF. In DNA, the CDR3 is TGTGCCAGCAGTTACTGGACTCTCAGAACGGGAGGAGCCGGGGAGCTGTTTTTT.

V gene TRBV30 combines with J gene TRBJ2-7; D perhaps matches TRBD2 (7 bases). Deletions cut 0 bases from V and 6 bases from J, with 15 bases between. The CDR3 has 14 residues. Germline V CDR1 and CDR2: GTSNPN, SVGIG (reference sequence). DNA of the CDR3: TGTGCCTGGAGTGTGGTAGGGGGGGCGACCGAGCAGTACTTC. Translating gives CAWSVVGGATEQYF.

Here the CDR3 DNA reads TGTGCCAGCAGCTACACAGGGGGCCTCTTGTCCTACGAGCAGTACTTC. Its translation: CASSYTGGLLSYEQYF. The chain recombines TRBV7-3 with TRBJ2-7, with 9 bases fitting TRBD1. The V segment lost 4 bases and the J segment 1 base; nucleotides outside the gene matches: 8. Germline V gene data show CDR1 as SGHTA and CDR2 as FQGTGA. The CDR3 has 16 amino acids.

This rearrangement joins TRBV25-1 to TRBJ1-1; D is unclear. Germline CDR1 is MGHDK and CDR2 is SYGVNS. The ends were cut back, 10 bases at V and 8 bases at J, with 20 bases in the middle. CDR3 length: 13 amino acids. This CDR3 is CATNHVSGEEAFF. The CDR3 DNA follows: TGTGCCACCAACCACGTTTCCGGGGAGGAAGCTTTCTTT.

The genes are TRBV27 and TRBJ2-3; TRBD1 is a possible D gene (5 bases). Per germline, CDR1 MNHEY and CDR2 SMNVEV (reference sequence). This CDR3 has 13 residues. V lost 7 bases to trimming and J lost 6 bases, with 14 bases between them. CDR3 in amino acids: CASTILGDDTQYF. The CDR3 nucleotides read TGTGCCAGCACCATTTTAGGGGATGATACGCAGTATTTT.